This T cell receptor (beta chain) was retrieved from a study of T-cell memory formation after mild COVID-19. Turning to the study itself: TCR clusters were mostly confined to one donor each. Findings and limits, study-wide: The authors did not confirm SARS-CoV-2 specificity of second-wave clones peaking day 37. Some clones that responded were present in memory (sampled pre-infection), which suggests cross-reactive memory joined.

TCRdb reanalysed the 5' RACE reads using MiXCR and keeps one entry per CDR3 protein. Among approximately 150,000 distinct CDR3 sequences listed, 15% to 20% were seen once. Concerning this clonotype itself: Its target is unknown.

The CDR3 loop spans 13 amino acids. Trimming took 7 bases from V and 0 from J, leaving 10 bases between them. CDR1 is MNHNY, CDR2 SVGAGI, per germline (reference sequence). The chain couples TRBV6-6 to TRBJ2-7; D is tentatively TRBD1 or TRBD2 (6 bases each). Material: PBMCs or a T cell subset sorted from them (not recorded which). This TCR came from an adult woman who had mild COVID-19 (a few samples of this study predate the infection). Cell type and time point are not known. The CDR3 region is CASTGGGSYEQYF. As DNA, the CDR3 is TGTGCCAGCACCGGAGGGGGCTCCTACGAGCAGTACTTC.